The rows below give T cell receptor beta chains drawn from one sample of a study of identifying expanded T cells in peripheral blood. Clones were sequenced by immunoSEQ multiplex PCR, and TCRdb holds only the in-frame ones, with some missing. The sample yields 85,000 to 100,000 clones, approximately 88% seen once. Source material: blood. These receptors originate from a person aged 18 to 75 in good health. CDR3s include the opening cysteine and the closing phenylalanine or tryptophan. D genes are given only for firm matches. Clone size is not always given. Where it is, it says once, few, many or a class for expanded clones.

D gene: -; V gene: TRBV5-4; J gene: TRBJ2-1; clone size: -; CDR3 DNA: TGTGCCAGCAGCCCCGGCGGGGGCCTGGGGAATGAGCAGTTCTTC; CDR3 protein: CASSPGGGLGNEQFF
D gene: -; V gene: TRBV28; J gene: TRBJ2-7; clone size: -; CDR3 DNA: TGTGCCAGCAGTGGAGCAGGGATAGTCTACGAGCAGTACTTC; CDR3 protein: CASSGAGIVYEQYF
D gene: -; V gene: TRBV2; J gene: TRBJ2-7; clone size: -; CDR3 DNA: TGTGCCAGCGACGGGGGTTCTATCTCCTACGAGCAGTACTTC; CDR3 protein: CASDGGSISYEQYF
D gene: TRBD1; V gene: TRBV6-1; J gene: TRBJ1-1; clone size: -; CDR3 DNA: TGTGCCAGCAGTGACAGGGGGCACACTGAAGCTTTCTTT; CDR3 protein: CASSDRGHTEAFF
D gene: -; V gene: TRBV5-6; J gene: TRBJ2-7; clone size: -; CDR3 DNA: TGTGCCAGCAGCTTTTCACAGGGAGGCGAGCAGTACTTC; CDR3 protein: CASSFSQGGEQYF
D gene: TRBD2; V gene: TRBV7-9; J gene: TRBJ2-2; clone size: -; CDR3 DNA: TGTGCCAGCAGCTCGTTAGCGGGGGCGAACACCGGGGAGCTGTTTTTT; CDR3 protein: CASSSLAGANTGELFF
D gene: TRBD1; V gene: TRBV5-6; J gene: TRBJ2-2; clone size: -; CDR3 DNA: TGTGCCAGCAGGAGGGGGCTCGTGGGGACCGGGGAGCTGTTTTTT; CDR3 protein: CASRRGLVGTGELFF
D gene: -; V gene: TRBV30; J gene: TRBJ2-7; clone size: -; CDR3 DNA: TGTGCCTTCTCGGACAACTCCTACGAGCAGTACTTC; CDR3 protein: CAFSDNSYEQYF
D gene: -; V gene: TRBV5-8; J gene: TRBJ1-2; clone size: once; CDR3 DNA: TGTGCCAGCAGCTCACTGGGACTCTACTATGGCTACACCTTC; CDR3 protein: CASSSLGLYYGYTF
D gene: -; V gene: TRBV30; J gene: TRBJ1-6; clone size: -; CDR3 DNA: TGTGCCTGGAGTGTAGCGTCAGGACATAATTCACCCCTCCACTTT; CDR3 protein: CAWSVASGHNSPLHF
D gene: TRBD1; V gene: TRBV4-1; J gene: TRBJ2-2; clone size: once; CDR3 DNA: TGCGCCAGCAGCCATCTACGCGACAGGGGGGACTACACCGGGGAGCTGTTTTTT; CDR3 protein: CASSHLRDRGDYTGELFF
D gene: TRBD1; V gene: TRBV30; J gene: TRBJ1-2; clone size: -; CDR3 DNA: TGTGCCTGGAGTAGCAAACAGGACAGGGGGCGAAAGGGTGGCTACACCTTC; CDR3 protein: CAWSSKQDRGRKGGYTF
D gene: -; V gene: TRBV28; J gene: TRBJ2-7; clone size: -; CDR3 DNA: TGTGCCAGCAGTTTTGGGGTCGGGTTAGGGGAGCAGTACTTC; CDR3 protein: CASSFGVGLGEQYF
D gene: -; V gene: TRBV5-1; J gene: TRBJ2-7; clone size: few; CDR3 DNA: TGCGCCAGCAGCTTTAGAGGCGAGCAGTACTTC; CDR3 protein: CASSFRGEQYF
D gene: -; V gene: TRBV6-4; J gene: TRBJ2-2; clone size: -; CDR3 DNA: TGTGCCAGCAGTGAGGTACAGGACACCGGGGAGCTGTTTTTT; CDR3 protein: CASSEVQDTGELFF
D gene: -; V gene: TRBV7-9; J gene: TRBJ2-2; clone size: -; CDR3 DNA: TGTGCCAGCACTGGAGACGGGGTCAACAGGGAGCTGTTTTTT; CDR3 protein: CASTGDGVNRELFF
D gene: -; V gene: TRBV11-2; J gene: TRBJ2-3; clone size: -; CDR3 DNA: TGTGCCAGCGGCTTGGGGACGGGGTACACAGATACGCAGTATTTT; CDR3 protein: CASGLGTGYTDTQYF
D gene: TRBD1; V gene: TRBV5-1; J gene: TRBJ2-5; clone size: -; CDR3 DNA: TGCGCCAGCAGCTTGATCGGACAGGGTCCCAGGGCCCAGTACTTC; CDR3 protein: CASSLIGQGPRAQYF
D gene: -; V gene: TRBV28; J gene: TRBJ1-4; clone size: -; CDR3 DNA: TGTGCCAGCAGTCTAGGACAGCTGAATGAAAAACTGTTTTTT; CDR3 protein: CASSLGQLNEKLFF